This TCR beta chain is from a study of blood T cell repertoires in COVID-19. At the level of the study: Acute and convalescent COVID-19 specimens originated in the United States, Italy and Spain. T cells, B-cell-depleted T cells, or PBMCs provided the cDNA or gDNA that served as material.

Authors' analysis steps: Scientists estimated how many nucleated cells there were by amplifying reference gene primers. Generated by immunoSEQ multiplex PCR, the TCRdb table keeps only in-frame clones and is missing some. V and J calls and clone size are copied from that table; D and trimming were computed from the DNA. This table has 220,000 or so clones, about 89% appearing once. The CDR3 runs to 15 residues. V gave up 4 bases and J gave up 8 bases, with 20 bases separating them. Germline V CDR1 and CDR2: SEHNR, FQNEAQ (reference sequence). The specimen was peripheral blood. This sequence joins TRBV7-9 and TRBJ1-2; the D gene is possibly TRBD1 (6 bases). The TCR was taken from a man aged 55 to 70 who had recovered from COVID-19. The CDR3 nucleotides read TGTGCCAGCAGCTCACCCGCGGACAGTAGTAGAGGCTACACCTTC. Protein product: CASSSPADSSRGYTF.